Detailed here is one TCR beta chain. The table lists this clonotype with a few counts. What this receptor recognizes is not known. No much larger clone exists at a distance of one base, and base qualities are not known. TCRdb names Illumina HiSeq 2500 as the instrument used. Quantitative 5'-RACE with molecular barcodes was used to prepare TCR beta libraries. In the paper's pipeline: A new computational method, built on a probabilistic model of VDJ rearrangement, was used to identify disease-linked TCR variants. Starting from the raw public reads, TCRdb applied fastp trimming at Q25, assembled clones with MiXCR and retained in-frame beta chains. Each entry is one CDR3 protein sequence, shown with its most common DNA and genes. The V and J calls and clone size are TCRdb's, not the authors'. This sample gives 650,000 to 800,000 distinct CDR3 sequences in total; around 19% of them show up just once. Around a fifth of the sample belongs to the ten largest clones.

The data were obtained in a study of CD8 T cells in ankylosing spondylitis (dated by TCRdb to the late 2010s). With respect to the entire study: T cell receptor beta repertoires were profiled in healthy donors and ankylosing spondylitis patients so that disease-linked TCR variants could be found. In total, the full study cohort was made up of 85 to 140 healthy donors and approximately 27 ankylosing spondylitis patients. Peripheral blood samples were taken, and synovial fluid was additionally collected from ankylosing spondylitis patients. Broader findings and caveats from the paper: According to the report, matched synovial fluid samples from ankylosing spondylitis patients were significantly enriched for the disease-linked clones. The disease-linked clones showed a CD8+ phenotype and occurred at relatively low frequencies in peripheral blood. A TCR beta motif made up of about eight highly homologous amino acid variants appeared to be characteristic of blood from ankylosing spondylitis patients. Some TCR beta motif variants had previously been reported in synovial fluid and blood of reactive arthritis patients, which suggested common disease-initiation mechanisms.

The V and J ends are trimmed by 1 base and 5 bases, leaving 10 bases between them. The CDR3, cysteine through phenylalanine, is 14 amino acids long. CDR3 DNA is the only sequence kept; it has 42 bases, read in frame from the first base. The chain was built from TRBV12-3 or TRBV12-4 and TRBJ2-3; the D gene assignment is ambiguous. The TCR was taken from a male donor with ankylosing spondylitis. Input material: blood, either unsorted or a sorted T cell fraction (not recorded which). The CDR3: CASSLDYDRDTQYF. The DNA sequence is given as TGTGCCAGCAGTTTAGACTATGATAGAGATACGCAGTATTTT.